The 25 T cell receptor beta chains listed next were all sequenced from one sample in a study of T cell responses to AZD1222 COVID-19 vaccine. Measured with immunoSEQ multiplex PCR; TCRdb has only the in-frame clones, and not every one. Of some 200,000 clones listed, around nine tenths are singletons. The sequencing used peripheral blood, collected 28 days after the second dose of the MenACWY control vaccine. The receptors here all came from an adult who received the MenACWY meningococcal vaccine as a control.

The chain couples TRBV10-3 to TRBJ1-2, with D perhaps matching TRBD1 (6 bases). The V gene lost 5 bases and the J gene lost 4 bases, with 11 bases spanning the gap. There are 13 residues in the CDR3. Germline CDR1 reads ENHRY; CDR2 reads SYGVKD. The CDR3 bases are TGTGCCATCAGTAACAGGGAGGGCTATGGCTACACCTTC. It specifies CAISNREGYGYTF.

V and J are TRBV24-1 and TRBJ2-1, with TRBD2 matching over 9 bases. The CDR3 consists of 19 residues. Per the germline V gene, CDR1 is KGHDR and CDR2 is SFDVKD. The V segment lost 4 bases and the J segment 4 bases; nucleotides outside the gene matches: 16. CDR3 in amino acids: CATSDLASSPAGGYNEQFF. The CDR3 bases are TGTGCCACCAGTGACCTGGCTTCCTCGCCGGCGGGAGGGTACAATGAGCAGTTCTTC.

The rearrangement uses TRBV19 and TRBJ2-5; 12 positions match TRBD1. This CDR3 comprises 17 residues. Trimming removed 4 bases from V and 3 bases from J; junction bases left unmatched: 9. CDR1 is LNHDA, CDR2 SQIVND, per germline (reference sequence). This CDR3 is CASSRGQGARLEETQYF. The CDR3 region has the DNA TGTGCCAGTAGTAGGGGACAGGGGGCTCGTCTTGAAGAGACCCAGTACTTC.

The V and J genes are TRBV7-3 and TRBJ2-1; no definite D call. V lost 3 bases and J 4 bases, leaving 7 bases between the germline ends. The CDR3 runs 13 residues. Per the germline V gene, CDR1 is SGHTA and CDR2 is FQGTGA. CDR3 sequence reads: CASSLNRYNEQFF. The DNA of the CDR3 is TGTGCCAGCAGCTTGAATCGGTACAATGAGCAGTTCTTC.

The CDR3 nucleotides are TGTGCCAGCAGTTTCACGGGACAAGCCAATGAAAAACTGTTTTTT. Encoded protein: CASSFTGQANEKLFF. J is TRBJ1-4 and V is TRBV27, with D possibly TRBD1 on 6 matching bases. This CDR3 is built from 15 residues. The V gene's germline CDR1 is MNHEY and CDR2 SMNVEV (reference sequence). The ends were cut back, 3 bases at V and 5 bases at J, with 13 bases in the middle.

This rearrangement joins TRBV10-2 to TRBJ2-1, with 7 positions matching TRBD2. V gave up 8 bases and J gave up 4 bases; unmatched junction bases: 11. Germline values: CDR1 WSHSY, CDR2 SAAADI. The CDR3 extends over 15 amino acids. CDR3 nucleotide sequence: TGCGCCAGCGCGCAAAGTGGCGGGGGTTACAATGAGCAGTTCTTC. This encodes CASAQSGGGYNEQFF.

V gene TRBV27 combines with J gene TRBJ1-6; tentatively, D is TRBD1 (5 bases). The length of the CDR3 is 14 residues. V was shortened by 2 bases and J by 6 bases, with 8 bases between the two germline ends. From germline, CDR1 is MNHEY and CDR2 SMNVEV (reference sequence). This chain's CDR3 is CASSLGGGNSPLHF. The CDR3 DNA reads TGTGCCAGCAGTTTAGGGGGGGGTAATTCACCCCTCCACTTT.

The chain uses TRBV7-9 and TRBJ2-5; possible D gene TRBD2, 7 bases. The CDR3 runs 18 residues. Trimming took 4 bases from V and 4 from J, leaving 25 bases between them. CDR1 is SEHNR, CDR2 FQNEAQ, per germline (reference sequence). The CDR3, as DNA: TGTGCCAGCAGCTGGAGTGGGGGGGCTTTGCATTTGAGAGAGACCCAGTACTTC. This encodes CASSWSGGALHLRETQYF.

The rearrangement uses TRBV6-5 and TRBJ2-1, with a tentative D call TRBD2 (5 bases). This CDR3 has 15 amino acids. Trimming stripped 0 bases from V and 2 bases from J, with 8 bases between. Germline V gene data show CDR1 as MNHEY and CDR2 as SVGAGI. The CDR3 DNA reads TGTGCCAGCAGTTACTCGCCGGGAACCTACAATGAGCAGTTCTTC. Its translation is CASSYSPGTYNEQFF.

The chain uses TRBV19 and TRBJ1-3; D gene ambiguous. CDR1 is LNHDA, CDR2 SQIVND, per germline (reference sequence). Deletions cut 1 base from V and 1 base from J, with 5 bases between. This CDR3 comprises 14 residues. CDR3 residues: CASSIGTSGNTIYF. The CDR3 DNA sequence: TGTGCCAGTAGTATAGGGACGTCTGGAAACACCATATATTTT.

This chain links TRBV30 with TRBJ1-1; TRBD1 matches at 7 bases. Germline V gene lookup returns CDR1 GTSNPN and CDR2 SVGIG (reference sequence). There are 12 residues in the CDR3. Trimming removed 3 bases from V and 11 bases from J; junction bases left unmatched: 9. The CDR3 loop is CAWSLLQGWAFF. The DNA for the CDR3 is TGTGCCTGGAGCCTACTACAGGGGTGGGCTTTCTTT.

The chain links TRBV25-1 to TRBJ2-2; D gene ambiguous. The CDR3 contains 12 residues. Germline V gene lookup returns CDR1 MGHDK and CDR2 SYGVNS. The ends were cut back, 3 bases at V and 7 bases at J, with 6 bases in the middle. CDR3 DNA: TGTGCCAGCAGTGATGGGTTCGGGGAGCTGTTTTTT. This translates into CASSDGFGELFF.

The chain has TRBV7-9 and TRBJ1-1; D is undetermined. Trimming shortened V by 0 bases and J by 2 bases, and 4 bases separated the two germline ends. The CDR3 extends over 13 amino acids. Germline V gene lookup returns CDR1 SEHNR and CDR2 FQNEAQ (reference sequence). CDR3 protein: CASSLAGNTEAFF. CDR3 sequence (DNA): TGTGCCAGCAGCTTAGCTGGAAACACTGAAGCTTTCTTT. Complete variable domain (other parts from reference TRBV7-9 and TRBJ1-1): DTGVSQNPRHKITKRGQNVTFRCDPISEHNRLYWYRQTLGQGPEFLTYFQNEAQLEKSRLLSDRFSAERPKGSFSTLEIQRTEQGDSAMYLCASSLAGNTEAFFGQGTRLTVV.

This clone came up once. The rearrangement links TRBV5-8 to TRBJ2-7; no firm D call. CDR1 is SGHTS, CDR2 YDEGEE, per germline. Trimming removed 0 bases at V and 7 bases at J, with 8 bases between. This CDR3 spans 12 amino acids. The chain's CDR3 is CASSLVRSEQYF. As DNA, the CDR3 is TGTGCCAGCAGCTTGGTCCGGTCGGAGCAGTACTTC.

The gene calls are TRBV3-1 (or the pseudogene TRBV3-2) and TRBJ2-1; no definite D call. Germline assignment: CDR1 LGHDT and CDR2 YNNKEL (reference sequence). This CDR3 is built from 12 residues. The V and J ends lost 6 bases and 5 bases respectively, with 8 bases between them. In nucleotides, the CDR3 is TGTGCCAGCAGGGCGGACCACAATGAGCAGTTCTTC. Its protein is CASRADHNEQFF.

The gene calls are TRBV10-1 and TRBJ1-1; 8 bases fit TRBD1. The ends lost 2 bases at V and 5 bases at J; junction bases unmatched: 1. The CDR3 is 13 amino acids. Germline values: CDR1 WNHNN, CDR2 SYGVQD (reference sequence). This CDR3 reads CASSETGGTEAFF. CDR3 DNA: TGCGCCAGCAGTGAGACAGGGGGAACTGAAGCTTTCTTT.

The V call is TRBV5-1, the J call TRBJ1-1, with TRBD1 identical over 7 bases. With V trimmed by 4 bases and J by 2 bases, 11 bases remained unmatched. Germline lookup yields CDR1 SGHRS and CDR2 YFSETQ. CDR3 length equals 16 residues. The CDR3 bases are TGCGCCAGCAGCCCCGAGCGACAGGGTACCAACACTGAAGCTTTCTTT. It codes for CASSPERQGTNTEAFF.

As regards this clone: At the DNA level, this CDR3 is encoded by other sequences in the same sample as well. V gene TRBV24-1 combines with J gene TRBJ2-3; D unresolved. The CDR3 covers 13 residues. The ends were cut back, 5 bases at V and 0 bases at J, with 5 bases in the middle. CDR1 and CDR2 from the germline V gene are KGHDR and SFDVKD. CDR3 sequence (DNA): TGTGCCACCAGTGTGGGGAGCACAGATACGCAGTATTTT. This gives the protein CATSVGSTDTQYF.

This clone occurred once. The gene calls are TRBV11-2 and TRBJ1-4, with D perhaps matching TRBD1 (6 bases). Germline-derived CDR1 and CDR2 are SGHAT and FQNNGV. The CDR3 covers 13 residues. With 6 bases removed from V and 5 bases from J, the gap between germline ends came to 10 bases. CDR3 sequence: CASRTGPNEKLFF. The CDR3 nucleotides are TGTGCCAGCAGGACAGGACCGAATGAAAAACTGTTTTTT.

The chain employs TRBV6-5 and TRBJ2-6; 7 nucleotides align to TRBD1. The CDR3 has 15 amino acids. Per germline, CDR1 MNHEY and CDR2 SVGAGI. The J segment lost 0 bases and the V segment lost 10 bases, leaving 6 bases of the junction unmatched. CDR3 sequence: CAMRTGHSGANVLTF. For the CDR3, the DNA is TGTGCCATGAGGACAGGTCACTCTGGGGCCAACGTCCTGACTTTC.

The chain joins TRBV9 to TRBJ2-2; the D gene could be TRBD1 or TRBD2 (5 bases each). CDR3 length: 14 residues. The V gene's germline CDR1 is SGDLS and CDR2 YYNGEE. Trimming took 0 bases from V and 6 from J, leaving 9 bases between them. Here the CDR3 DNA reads TGTGCCAGCAGCGTAGGGGGACGATCCGGGGAGCTGTTTTTT. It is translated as CASSVGGRSGELFF. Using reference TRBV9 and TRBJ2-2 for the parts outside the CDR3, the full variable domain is DSGVTQTPKHLITATGQRVTLRCSPRSGDLSVYWYQQSLDQGLQFLIQYYNGEERAKGNILERFSAQQFPDLHSELNLSSLELGDSALYFCASSVGGRSGELFFGEGSRLTVL.

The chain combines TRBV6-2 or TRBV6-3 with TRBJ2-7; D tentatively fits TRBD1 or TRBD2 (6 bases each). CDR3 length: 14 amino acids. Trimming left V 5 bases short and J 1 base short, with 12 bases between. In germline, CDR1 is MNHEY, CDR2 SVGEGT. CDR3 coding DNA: TGTGCCAGCAGTCCGGGGGCGGTTTCCTACGAGCAGTACTTC. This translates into CASSPGAVSYEQYF.

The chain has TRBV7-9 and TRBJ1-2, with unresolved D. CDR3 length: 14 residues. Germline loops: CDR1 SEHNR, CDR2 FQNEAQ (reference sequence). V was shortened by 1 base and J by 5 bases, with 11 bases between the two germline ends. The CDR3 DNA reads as TGTGCCAGCAGCTTAGGTCCCAGCCAATATGGCTACACCTTC. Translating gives CASSLGPSQYGYTF.

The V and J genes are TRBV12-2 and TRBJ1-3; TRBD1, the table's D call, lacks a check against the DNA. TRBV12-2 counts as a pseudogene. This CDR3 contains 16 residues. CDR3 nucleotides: TGTGCAAGTCGCACCCGACGTGCAGGGGGGAGAAACACCATATATTTT. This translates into CASRTRRAGGRNTIYF.

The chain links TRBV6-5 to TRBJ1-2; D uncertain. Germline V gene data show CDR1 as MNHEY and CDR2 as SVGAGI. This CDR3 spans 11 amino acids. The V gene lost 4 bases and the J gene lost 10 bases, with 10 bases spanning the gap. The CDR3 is CASSFNLFYTF. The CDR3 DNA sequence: TGTGCCAGCAGTTTCAACCTATTCTACACCTTC.